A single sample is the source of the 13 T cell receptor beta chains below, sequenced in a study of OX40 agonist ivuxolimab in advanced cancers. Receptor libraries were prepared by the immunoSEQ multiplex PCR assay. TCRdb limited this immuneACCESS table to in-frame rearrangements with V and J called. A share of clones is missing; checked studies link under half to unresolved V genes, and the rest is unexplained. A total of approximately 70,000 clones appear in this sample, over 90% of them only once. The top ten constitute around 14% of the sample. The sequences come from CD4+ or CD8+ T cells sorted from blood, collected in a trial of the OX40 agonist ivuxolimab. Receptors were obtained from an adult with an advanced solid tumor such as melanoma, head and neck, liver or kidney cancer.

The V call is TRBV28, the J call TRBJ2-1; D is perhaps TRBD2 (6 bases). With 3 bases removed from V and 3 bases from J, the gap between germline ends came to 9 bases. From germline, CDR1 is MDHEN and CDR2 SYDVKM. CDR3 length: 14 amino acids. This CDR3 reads CASSLEGGYNEQFF. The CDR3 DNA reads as TGTGCCAGCAGTTTGGAGGGAGGCTACAATGAGCAGTTCTTC.

CDR3 loop: CASSLNQGGYGYTF. In DNA, the CDR3 is TGTGCCAGCAGTTTGAATCAGGGCGGCTATGGCTACACCTTC. The V call is TRBV6-5, the J call TRBJ1-2; D might be TRBD1 (5 bases). The V gene lost 4 bases and the J gene lost 4 bases, with 13 bases spanning the gap. The length of the CDR3 is 14 residues. Looked up from germline, CDR1 is MNHEY and CDR2 is SVGAGI.

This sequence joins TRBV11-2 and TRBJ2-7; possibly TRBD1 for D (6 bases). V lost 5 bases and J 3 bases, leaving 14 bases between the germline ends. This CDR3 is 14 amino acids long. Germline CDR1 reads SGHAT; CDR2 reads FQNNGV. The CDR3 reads CASSRRDKLYEQYF. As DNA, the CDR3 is TGTGCCAGCAGCCGCCGGGACAAGCTCTACGAGCAGTACTTC.

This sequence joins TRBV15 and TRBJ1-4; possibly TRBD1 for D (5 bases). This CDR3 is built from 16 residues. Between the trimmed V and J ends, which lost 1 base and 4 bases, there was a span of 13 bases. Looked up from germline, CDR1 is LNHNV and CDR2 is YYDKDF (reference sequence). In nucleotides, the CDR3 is TGTGCCACCAGCAGAGGCCGGGACGGGTATAATGAAAAACTGTTTTTT. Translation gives CATSRGRDGYNEKLFF.

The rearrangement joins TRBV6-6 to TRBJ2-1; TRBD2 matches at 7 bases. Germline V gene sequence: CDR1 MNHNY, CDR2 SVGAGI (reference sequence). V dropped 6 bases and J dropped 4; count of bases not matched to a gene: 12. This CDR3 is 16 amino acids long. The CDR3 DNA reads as TGTGCCAGCAGAGAGCTAGTAGCGGGTCGGTACAATGAGCAGTTCTTC. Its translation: CASRELVAGRYNEQFF.

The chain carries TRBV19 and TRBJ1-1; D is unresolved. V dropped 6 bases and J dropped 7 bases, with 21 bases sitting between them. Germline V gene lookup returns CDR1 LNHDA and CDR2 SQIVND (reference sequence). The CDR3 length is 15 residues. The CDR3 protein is CASSRESRTRDEAFF. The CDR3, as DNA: TGTGCCAGTAGCCGAGAGTCTCGGACGCGGGATGAAGCTTTCTTT.

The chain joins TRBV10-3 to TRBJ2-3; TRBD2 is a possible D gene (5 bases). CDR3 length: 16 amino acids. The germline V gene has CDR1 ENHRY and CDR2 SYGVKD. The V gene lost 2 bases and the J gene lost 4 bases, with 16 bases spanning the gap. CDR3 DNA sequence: TGTGCCATCAGTGAGCCAAGGGAACTAGTATCAGATACGCAGTATTTT. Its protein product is CAISEPRELVSDTQYF.

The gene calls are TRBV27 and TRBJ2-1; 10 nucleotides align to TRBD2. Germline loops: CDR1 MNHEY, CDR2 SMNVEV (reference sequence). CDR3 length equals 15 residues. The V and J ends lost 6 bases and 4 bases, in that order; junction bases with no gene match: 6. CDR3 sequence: CASRNLAGEYNEQFF. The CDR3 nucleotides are TGTGCCAGCAGAAATCTAGCGGGAGAGTACAATGAGCAGTTCTTC.

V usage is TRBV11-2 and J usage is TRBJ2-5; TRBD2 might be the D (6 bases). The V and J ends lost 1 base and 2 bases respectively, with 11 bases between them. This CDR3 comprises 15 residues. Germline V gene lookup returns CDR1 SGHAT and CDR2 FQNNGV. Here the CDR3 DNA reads TGTGCCAGCAGCTTAGGTGGGCGGGATCAAGAGACCCAGTACTTC. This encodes CASSLGGRDQETQYF.

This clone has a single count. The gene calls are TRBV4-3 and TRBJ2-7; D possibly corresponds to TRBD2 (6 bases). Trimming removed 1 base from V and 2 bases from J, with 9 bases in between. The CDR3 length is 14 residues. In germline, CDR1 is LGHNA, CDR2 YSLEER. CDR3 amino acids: CASSQGREAYEQYF. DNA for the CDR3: TGCGCCAGCAGCCAAGGAAGGGAGGCCTACGAGCAGTACTTC.

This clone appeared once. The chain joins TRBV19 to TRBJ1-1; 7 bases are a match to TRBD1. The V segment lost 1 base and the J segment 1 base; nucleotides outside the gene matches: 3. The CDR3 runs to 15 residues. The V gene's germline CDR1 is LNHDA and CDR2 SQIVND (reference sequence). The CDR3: CASSIGPGGNTEAFF. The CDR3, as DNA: TGTGCCAGTAGTATAGGACCAGGGGGGAACACTGAAGCTTTCTTT.

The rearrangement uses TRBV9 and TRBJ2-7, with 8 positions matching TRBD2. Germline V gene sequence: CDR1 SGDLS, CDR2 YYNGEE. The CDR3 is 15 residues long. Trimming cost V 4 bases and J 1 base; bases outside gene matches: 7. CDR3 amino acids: CASSPRGGQSYEQYF. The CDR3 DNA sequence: TGTGCCAGCAGCCCCCGGGGGGGGCAATCCTACGAGCAGTACTTC.

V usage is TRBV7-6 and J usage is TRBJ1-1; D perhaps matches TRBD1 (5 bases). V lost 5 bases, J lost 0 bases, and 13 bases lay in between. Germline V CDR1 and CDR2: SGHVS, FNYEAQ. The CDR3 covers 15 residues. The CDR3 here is CASSPEWGVNTEAFF. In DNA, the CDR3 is TGTGCCAGCAGCCCAGAGTGGGGGGTGAACACTGAAGCTTTCTTT.